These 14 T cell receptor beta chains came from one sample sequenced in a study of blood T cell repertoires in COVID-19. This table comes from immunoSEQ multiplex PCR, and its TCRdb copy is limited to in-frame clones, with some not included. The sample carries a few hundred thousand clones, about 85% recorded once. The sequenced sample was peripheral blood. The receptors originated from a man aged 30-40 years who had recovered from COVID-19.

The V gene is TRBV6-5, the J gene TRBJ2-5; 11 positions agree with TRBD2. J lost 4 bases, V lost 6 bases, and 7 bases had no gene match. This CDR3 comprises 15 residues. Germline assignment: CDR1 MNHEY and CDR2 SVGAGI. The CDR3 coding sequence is TGTGCCAGCAGGCCGACTAGCGGGGAGGGAGAGACCCAGTACTTC. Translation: CASRPTSGEGETQYF.

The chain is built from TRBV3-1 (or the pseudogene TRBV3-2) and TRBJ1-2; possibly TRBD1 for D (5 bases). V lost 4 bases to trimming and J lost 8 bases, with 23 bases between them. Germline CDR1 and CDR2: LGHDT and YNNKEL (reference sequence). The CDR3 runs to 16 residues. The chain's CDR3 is CASSPPIWRGLGGYTF. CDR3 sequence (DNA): TGTGCCAGCAGCCCCCCAATCTGGCGGGGGTTAGGCGGCTACACCTTC.

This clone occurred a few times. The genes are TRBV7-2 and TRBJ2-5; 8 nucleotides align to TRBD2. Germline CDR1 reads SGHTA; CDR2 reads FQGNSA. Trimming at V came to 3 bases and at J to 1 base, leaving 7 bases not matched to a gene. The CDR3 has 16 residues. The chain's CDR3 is CASSFYERGIQETQYF. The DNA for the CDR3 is TGTGCCAGCAGCTTCTACGAGCGGGGGATCCAAGAGACCCAGTACTTC.

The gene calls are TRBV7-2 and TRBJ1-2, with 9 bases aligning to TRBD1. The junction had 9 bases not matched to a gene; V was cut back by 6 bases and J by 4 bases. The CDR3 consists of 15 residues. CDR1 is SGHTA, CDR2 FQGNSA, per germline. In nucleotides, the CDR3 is TGTGCCAGCAGTCAGACAGGGGGATTGGTCTATGGCTACACCTTC. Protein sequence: CASSQTGGLVYGYTF.

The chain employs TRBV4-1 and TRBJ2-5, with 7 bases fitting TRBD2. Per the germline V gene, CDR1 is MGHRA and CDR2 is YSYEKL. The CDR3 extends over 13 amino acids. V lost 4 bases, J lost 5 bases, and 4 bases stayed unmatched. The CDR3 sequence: CASSLGGSETQYF. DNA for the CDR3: TGCGCCAGCAGCCTCGGGGGGTCGGAGACCCAGTACTTC.

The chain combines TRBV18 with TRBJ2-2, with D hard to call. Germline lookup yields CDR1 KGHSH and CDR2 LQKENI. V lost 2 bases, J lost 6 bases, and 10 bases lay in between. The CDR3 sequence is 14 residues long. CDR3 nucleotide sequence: TGTGCCAGCTCACCAGACCGAGGAGCCGGGGAGCTGTTTTTT. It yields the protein CASSPDRGAGELFF.

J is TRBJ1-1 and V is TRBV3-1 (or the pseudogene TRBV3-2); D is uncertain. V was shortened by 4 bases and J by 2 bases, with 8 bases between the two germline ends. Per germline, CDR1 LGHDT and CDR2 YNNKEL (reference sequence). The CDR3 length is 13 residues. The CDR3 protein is CASSLSRNTEAFF. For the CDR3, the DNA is TGTGCCAGCAGCCTAAGCCGCAACACTGAAGCTTTCTTT.

CDR3 sequence reads: CASSYSAGGTSYEQYV. The CDR3, as DNA: TGTGCCAGCAGTTACTCCGCGGGGGGAACCTCCTACGAGCAGTACGTC. The chain combines TRBV6-2 or TRBV6-3 with TRBJ2-7; 8 bases align to TRBD2. Germline-derived CDR1 and CDR2 are MNHEY and SVGEGT. The V gene end was trimmed by 0 bases and the J gene end by 0 bases; junction bases not matched to a gene: 4. This CDR3 is built from 16 residues.

The CDR3 reads CASSKYRAGGELFF. The CDR3 DNA reads TGTGCCAGCAGCAAATACAGGGCAGGCGGGGAGCTGTTTTTT. The gene calls are TRBV9 and TRBJ2-2, with D possibly being TRBD1 (6 bases). CDR1 SGDLS and CDR2 YYNGEE come from the germline V gene. Trimming removed 4 bases from V and 7 bases from J, with 14 bases in between. This CDR3 has 14 residues.

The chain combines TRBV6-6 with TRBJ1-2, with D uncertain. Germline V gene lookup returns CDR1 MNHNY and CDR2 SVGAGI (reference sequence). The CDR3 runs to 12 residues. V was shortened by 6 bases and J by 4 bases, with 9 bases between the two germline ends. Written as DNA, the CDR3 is TGTGCCAGCAGGGAGGGCAGCTATGGCTACACCTTC. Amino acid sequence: CASREGSYGYTF.

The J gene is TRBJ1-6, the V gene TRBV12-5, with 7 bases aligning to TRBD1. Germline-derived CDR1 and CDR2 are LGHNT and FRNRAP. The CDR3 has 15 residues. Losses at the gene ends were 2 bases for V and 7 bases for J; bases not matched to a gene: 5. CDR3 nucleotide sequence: TGTGCTAGTGGTTTGTCAACAGGGGTAAATTCACCCCTCCACTTT. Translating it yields CASGLSTGVNSPLHF.

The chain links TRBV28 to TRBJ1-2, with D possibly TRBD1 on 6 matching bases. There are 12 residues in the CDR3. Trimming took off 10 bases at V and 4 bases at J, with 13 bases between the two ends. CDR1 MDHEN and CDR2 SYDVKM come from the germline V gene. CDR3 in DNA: TGTGCCACCTCAGGGGAGTCCTATGGCTACACCTTC. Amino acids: CATSGESYGYTF.

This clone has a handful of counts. CDR3 nucleotides: TGTGCCAGCAGCCAAGATCGGAGACTAGCGGGGGGGATCCAAGAGACCCAGTACTTC. This gives the protein CASSQDRRLAGGIQETQYF. The gene calls are TRBV3-1 (or the pseudogene TRBV3-2) and TRBJ2-5; 14 bases agree with TRBD2. CDR1 LGHDT and CDR2 YNNKEL come from the germline V gene (reference sequence). The CDR3 consists of 19 residues. V lost 0 bases and J lost 1; bases outside the gene matches: 7.

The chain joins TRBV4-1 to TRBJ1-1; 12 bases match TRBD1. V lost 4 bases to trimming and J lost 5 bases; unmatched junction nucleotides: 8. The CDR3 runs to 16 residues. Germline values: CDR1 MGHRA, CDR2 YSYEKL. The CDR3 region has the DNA TGCGCCAGCAGCCTAGGGACAGGGGGCTTTTTGACTGAAGCTTTCTTT. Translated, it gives CASSLGTGGFLTEAFF.